Described below is a single TCR beta chain sequence and its context. The germline gives CDR1 SEHNR, CDR2 FQNEAQ (reference sequence). This CDR3 region has 12 residues. V was cut by 5 bases and J by 9 bases, with 11 bases left in between. The source of the sample is a study of blood T cell repertoires in COVID-19. In the authors' workflow: Researchers report that nucleated cell counts were estimated from reference gene primer amplification. Only in-frame clones appear in the TCRdb table, and some are missing; sequencing was by immunoSEQ multiplex PCR. V and J calls and clone size are those listed in that table; D and trimming were worked out from the DNA. In the table there are 130,000 to 150,000 clones, 85% to 90% of which are singletons. Grouping used clinical history reported by participants in a survey and questionnaire.

The chain has TRBV7-9 and TRBJ2-1; no clear D. The receptor was derived from a woman aged 25-40 years with acute COVID-19. The material sequenced was PBMCs or T cells enriched from blood (not recorded which). The CDR3 DNA reads TGTGCCAGCAGCGAAACTATGGGTGAGCAGTTCTTC. Protein: CASSETMGEQFF.